This T cell receptor beta chain is drawn from a study of immune heterogeneity within non-small cell lung tumors. Study-wide points: Multiple tumor sites within a patient showed recurrence of identical dominant CDR3 beta clonotypes; site-unique high-frequency clones were present as well.

In regard to this clonotype: Its matching antigen is unknown. With a much larger clone just one base away, this may be a read error.

Bulk tumor genomic DNA (around 600 ng per sample) served as template. During surgery, several far-apart biopsies were obtained from every primary tumor. The cohort was untreated, with newly diagnosed non-small cell lung cancer undergoing curative surgery. The CDR3 extends over 15 amino acids. Germline V gene lookup returns CDR1 LNHNV and CDR2 YYDKDF (reference sequence). TCR beta CDR3 regions came from multiplex PCR with 32 forward V and 13 reverse J primers. TCRdb re-called the multiplex PCR reads through MiXCR, storing one row per CDR3 protein. Of some 30,000 distinct CDR3 sequences in the sample, 28% are singletons; the top ten hold approximately 3.9%.

The gene calls are TRBV15 and TRBJ1-2, with D possibly TRBD1 on 5 matching bases. Material: lung tumor tissue. This sequence originates from a middle-aged man with non-small cell lung cancer. The CDR3 loop is CATSRAGGGSYVYTF. In DNA, the CDR3 is TGTGCCACCAGCAGAGCGGGGGGAGGATCCTATGTCTACACCTTC.